The 30 T cell receptor beta chains below were found in one sample sequenced in a study of CD8 T cells in ankylosing spondylitis. TCRdb itself ran the 5' RACE reads through MiXCR, one entry per CDR3 protein. The repertoire consists of about 42,000 distinct CDR3 sequences, with 4% occurring once and the leading ten covering over 3%. Sequenced: blood, either unsorted or a sorted T cell fraction (not recorded which). These receptor sequences come from a female donor with ankylosing spondylitis or in good health (not recorded which).

This clonotype was recorded at least ten times. This sequence may be a read error, since a much larger clone differs from it by one base. The chain employs TRBV9 and TRBJ2-7; possibly TRBD1 for D (5 bases). In germline, CDR1 is SGDLS, CDR2 YYNGEE. V was trimmed by 0 bases and J by 2 bases, leaving 9 bases between them. The length of the CDR3 is 14 residues. CDR3 nucleotides: TGTGCCAGCAGCGTAGATCTGGGGCCCTACGAGCAGTACTTC. Amino acid sequence: CASSVDLGPYEQYF.

This clonotype was counted a few times. The chain joins TRBV9 to TRBJ2-5, with unresolved D. Germline V gene data show CDR1 as SGDLS and CDR2 as YYNGEE. The CDR3 runs to 14 residues. The ends were cut back, 0 bases at V and 5 bases at J, with 11 bases in the middle. In DNA form, the CDR3 reads TGTGCCAGCAGCGTAGATTTGGCGGTGGAGACCCAGTACTTC. As protein: CASSVDLAVETQYF.

This clonotype was detected many times. V is TRBV9 and J is TRBJ2-2; TRBD1 agrees at 7 bases. V was clipped by 1 base and J by 6 bases; unmatched bases: 9. The germline CDR1 and CDR2 sequences are SGDLS and YYNGEE. The CDR3 is made up of 16 amino acids. CDR3 sequence: CASSVSPTTGAGELFF. CDR3 DNA: TGTGCCAGCAGCGTATCCCCTACCACAGGGGCCGGGGAGCTGTTTTTT. The whole variable domain, filled in from reference TRBV9 and TRBJ2-2, reads DSGVTQTPKHLITATGQRVTLRCSPRSGDLSVYWYQQSLDQGLQFLIQYYNGEERAKGNILERFSAQQFPDLHSELNLSSLELGDSALYFCASSVSPTTGAGELFFGEGSRLTVL.

This clonotype appeared many times. The chain joins TRBV9 to TRBJ1-2; 8 nucleotides line up with TRBD1. V lost 4 bases to trimming and J lost 6 bases; unmatched junction nucleotides: 8. The CDR3 contains 14 residues. Germline lookup yields CDR1 SGDLS and CDR2 YYNGEE. As DNA, the CDR3 is TGTGCCAGCAGCCGTGACAGGGGAACGGATGGCTACACCTTC. Its translation is CASSRDRGTDGYTF.

There are many counts of this clonotype. V is TRBV9 and J is TRBJ2-3; possibly TRBD1 for D (7 bases). The V and J ends lost 0 bases and 1 base respectively, with 15 bases between them. The length of the CDR3 is 17 residues. Germline-derived CDR1 and CDR2 are SGDLS and YYNGEE. Written as DNA, the CDR3 is TGTGCCAGCAGCGTAGGGGGTGGAGGGGGCGGCACAGATACGCAGTATTTT. Protein: CASSVGGGGGGTDTQYF.

This clonotype was seen many times. The CDR3 bases are TGTGCCAGCAGCGTAGACATACAGGATACGCAGTATTTT. It is translated as CASSVDIQDTQYF. The chain has TRBV9 and TRBJ2-3, with D uncertain. The CDR3 loop spans 13 amino acids. Germline loops: CDR1 SGDLS, CDR2 YYNGEE. Trimming pared 0 bases from V and 6 bases from J, leaving 8 bases between.

The sample holds many counts of this clonotype. The V and J genes are TRBV9 and TRBJ1-2, with a possible D match to TRBD1 (6 bases). Deletions cut 0 bases from V and 0 bases from J, with 12 bases between. Germline-derived CDR1 and CDR2 are SGDLS and YYNGEE. The CDR3 sequence is 16 residues long. CDR3 protein: CASSVEPGQANYGYTF. CDR3 in DNA: TGTGCCAGCAGCGTAGAACCGGGACAAGCTAACTATGGCTACACCTTC.

This clonotype was seen at least ten times. The chain combines TRBV9 with TRBJ1-5; no definite D call. Germline V lookup: CDR1 SGDLS, CDR2 YYNGEE. Between the trimmed V and J ends, which lost 4 bases and 0 bases, there was a span of 5 bases. The CDR3 is 13 residues long. CDR3: CASSPDSNQPQHF. The CDR3 bases are TGTGCCAGCAGCCCCGATAGCAATCAGCCCCAGCATTTT.

This clonotype has ten or more counts. The chain uses TRBV9 and TRBJ2-7; D possibly uses TRBD1 or TRBD2 (6 bases each). V dropped 4 bases and J dropped 6 bases, with 20 bases sitting between them. Germline loops: CDR1 SGDLS, CDR2 YYNGEE. The CDR3 has 15 residues. The CDR3, as DNA: TGTGCCAGCAGCTCCCAGGGGTTAGGGGGAGGCGAGCAGTACTTC. This codes for CASSSQGLGGGEQYF.

This clonotype came up a few times. The rearrangement joins TRBV9 to TRBJ2-2; the D gene could be TRBD1 or TRBD2 (5 bases each). Germline-derived CDR1 and CDR2 are SGDLS and YYNGEE. V lost 2 bases, J lost 7 bases, and 9 bases lay in between. The CDR3 loop spans 13 amino acids. CDR3 sequence: CASSVLGGGELFF. In DNA form, the CDR3 reads TGTGCCAGCAGCGTCCTTGGGGGCGGGGAGCTGTTTTTT. Variable domain in full (rest from reference TRBV9 and TRBJ2-2): DSGVTQTPKHLITATGQRVTLRCSPRSGDLSVYWYQQSLDQGLQFLIQYYNGEERAKGNILERFSAQQFPDLHSELNLSSLELGDSALYFCASSVLGGGELFFGEGSRLTVL.

The table lists this clonotype with many counts. The chain uses TRBV9 and TRBJ2-5; 9 bases line up with TRBD2. V was pared by 3 bases and J by 5 bases, with 8 bases of the junction left unmatched. The length of the CDR3 is 15 residues. Looked up from germline, CDR1 is SGDLS and CDR2 is YYNGEE. In nucleotides, the CDR3 is TGTGCCAGCAGCGAGAGCGGGGGGAGAGGGGAGACCCAGTACTTC. Its translation is CASSESGGRGETQYF.

This clonotype was recorded at least ten times. The chain combines TRBV9 with TRBJ1-1; D ambiguous. With 1 base removed from V and 1 base from J, the gap between germline ends came to 17 bases. The germline V gene has CDR1 SGDLS and CDR2 YYNGEE. This CDR3 is 17 amino acids long. CDR3 sequence: CASSVLSGSVSNTEAFF. CDR3 DNA sequence: TGTGCCAGCAGCGTATTGTCGGGCTCCGTCTCGAACACTGAAGCTTTCTTT.

By share of the sample, this clonotype is medium-sized. J is TRBJ1-6 and V is TRBV9; tentative D call: TRBD1 (5 bases). V was cut by 0 bases and J by 7 bases, with 11 bases left in between. The CDR3 runs 15 residues. The germline V gene encodes CDR1 SGDLS and CDR2 YYNGEE. The CDR3 spells CASSVDPGRNSPLHF. CDR3 DNA sequence: TGTGCCAGCAGCGTAGACCCGGGGCGGAATTCACCCCTCCACTTT.

This clonotype occurred many times. The rearrangement uses TRBV9 and TRBJ2-1; TRBD2 aligns across 7 bases. The CDR3 totals 16 residues. V was pared by 0 bases and J by 8 bases, with 11 bases of the junction left unmatched. Germline CDR1 is SGDLS and CDR2 is YYNGEE. CDR3 sequence (DNA): TGTGCCAGCAGCGTAGACTTAGGCGGGGGTACTGATGAGCAGTTCTTC. Translated: CASSVDLGGGTDEQFF.

This clonotype showed up many times. The rearrangement uses TRBV9 and TRBJ2-5, with a tentative D call TRBD1 (5 bases). CDR1 is SGDLS, CDR2 YYNGEE, per germline. V gave up 9 bases and J gave up 0 bases, with 12 bases separating them. This CDR3 has 13 residues. CDR3 sequence reads: CATGKGDQETQYF. In DNA, the CDR3 is TGTGCCACCGGCAAAGGGGACCAAGAGACCCAGTACTTC.

This clonotype has ten or more counts. The chain links TRBV9 to TRBJ2-3, with TRBD2 matching over 10 bases. There are 16 residues in the CDR3. Germline lookup yields CDR1 SGDLS and CDR2 YYNGEE. V trimming: 0 bases; J trimming: 3 bases; junction bases outside the gene matches: 4. DNA for the CDR3: TGTGCCAGCAGCGTAGGCGTTAGCGGGGGGACAGATACGCAGTATTTT. Its protein is CASSVGVSGGTDTQYF.

At least ten counts were recorded for this clonotype. This chain joins TRBV9 and TRBJ1-1; TRBD1 aligns across 7 bases. V lost 4 bases and J lost 5; bases outside the gene matches: 11. Germline V gene sequence: CDR1 SGDLS, CDR2 YYNGEE. CDR3 length: 15 residues. The CDR3, as DNA: TGTGCCAGCAGCCCTCGACAGGGAGCGGGAACTGAAGCTTTCTTT. Amino acids: CASSPRQGAGTEAFF.

This clonotype has a count of ten or more. The chain carries TRBV9 and TRBJ1-6, with no clear D. This CDR3 spans 16 amino acids. Looked up from germline, CDR1 is SGDLS and CDR2 is YYNGEE. Trimming removed 0 bases at V and 0 bases at J, with 7 bases between. CDR3 sequence (DNA): TGTGCCAGCAGCGTAGATGCGAGCTCCTATAATTCACCCCTCCACTTT. Translation gives CASSVDASSYNSPLHF.

There are many counts of this clonotype. This chain joins TRBV9 and TRBJ1-3; TRBD1 might be the D (6 bases). Germline CDR1 is SGDLS and CDR2 is YYNGEE. This CDR3 is 15 amino acids long. The V gene lost 2 bases and the J gene lost 0 bases, with 9 bases spanning the gap. The chain's CDR3 is CASSVTGNSGNTIYF. As DNA, the CDR3 is TGTGCCAGCAGCGTCACAGGGAACTCTGGAAACACCATATATTTT.

This clonotype was seen at least ten times. V and J are TRBV9 and TRBJ2-3; D is tentatively TRBD1 or TRBD2 (5 bases each). The germline CDR1 and CDR2 sequences are SGDLS and YYNGEE. V was pared by 3 bases and J by 6 bases, with 11 bases between. CDR3 length: 13 residues. CDR3 sequence: CASSGGSPDTQYF. CDR3 in DNA: TGTGCCAGCAGCGGGGGGTCACCCGATACGCAGTATTTT. The whole variable domain, remainder taken from reference TRBV9 and TRBJ2-3, is DSGVTQTPKHLITATGQRVTLRCSPRSGDLSVYWYQQSLDQGLQFLIQYYNGEERAKGNILERFSAQQFPDLHSELNLSSLELGDSALYFCASSGGSPDTQYFGPGTRLTVL.

This clonotype has ten or more counts. The V call is TRBV9, the J call TRBJ2-3, with 11 bases lining up with TRBD2. The germline V gene encodes CDR1 SGDLS and CDR2 YYNGEE. J gave up 5 bases and V 4 bases, and 9 bases lay outside the gene matches. The CDR3 extends over 16 amino acids. The CDR3 nucleotides are TGTGCCAGCAGCAACATAGCGGGGGGGCAGGGAGATACGCAGTATTTT. Translation gives CASSNIAGGQGDTQYF.

This clonotype came up many times. This rearrangement joins TRBV9 to TRBJ1-5; D is uncertain. The CDR3 spans 15 residues. V lost 3 bases and J lost 2, with 12 bases in between. Germline CDR1 and CDR2: SGDLS and YYNGEE. CDR3 protein: CASSASAFGNQPQHF. The CDR3 DNA reads TGTGCCAGCAGCGCGAGCGCGTTCGGCAATCAGCCCCAGCATTTT.

This clonotype was counted at least ten times. The gene calls are TRBV9 and TRBJ2-5; 14 nucleotides agree with TRBD2. The CDR3 extends over 19 amino acids. The germline V gene encodes CDR1 SGDLS and CDR2 YYNGEE. V lost 3 bases to trimming and J lost 1 base; unmatched junction nucleotides: 11. The CDR3 here is CASSGTGTSGGWGQETQYF. The CDR3 bases are TGTGCCAGCAGCGGAACCGGGACTAGCGGGGGATGGGGCCAAGAGACCCAGTACTTC.

This clonotype was counted between two and nine times. This chain connects TRBV9 to TRBJ2-5; 11 bases agree with TRBD2. Germline V gene sequence: CDR1 SGDLS, CDR2 YYNGEE. The CDR3 is 16 amino acids. V shed 2 bases, J shed 5 bases, and the junction held 8 bases outside the gene matches. CDR3 DNA sequence: TGTGCCAGCAGCGTGGGGCTAGCGGGGGGTGAGGAGACCCAGTACTTC. Protein sequence: CASSVGLAGGEETQYF.

This clonotype has a count of ten or more. This chain joins TRBV9 and TRBJ2-5; D gene unclear. V lost 0 bases, J lost 5 bases, and 8 bases lay in between. The CDR3 extends over 13 amino acids. Germline V CDR1 and CDR2: SGDLS, YYNGEE. The DNA for the CDR3 is TGTGCCAGCAGCGTAGGAGATGTGGAGACCCAGTACTTC. This gives the protein CASSVGDVETQYF.

At least ten counts were recorded for this clonotype. V gene TRBV9 combines with J gene TRBJ2-3, with unresolved D. From germline, CDR1 is SGDLS and CDR2 YYNGEE. The CDR3 totals 16 residues. Trimming removed 0 bases from V and 8 bases from J, with 19 bases in between. The CDR3 reads CASSVEGGISEPTQYF. CDR3 nucleotide sequence: TGTGCCAGCAGCGTAGAGGGCGGTATCTCAGAGCCTACGCAGTATTTT.

For this clonotype: A much larger clone lies one base from this, so it may be a read error. The chain links TRBV9 to TRBJ2-2; TRBD1 might be the D (5 bases). V was shortened by 5 bases and J by 7 bases, with 15 bases between the two germline ends. The CDR3 is 14 residues long. Germline CDR1 SGDLS, CDR2 YYNGEE. The CDR3: CASSWQGSIGELFF. In DNA, the CDR3 is TGTGCCAGCAGTTGGCAGGGCTCGATCGGGGAGCTGTTTTTT.

Ten or more counts support this clonotype. The chain joins TRBV9 to TRBJ1-3; D uncertain. The CDR3 spans 18 residues. CDR1 and CDR2 (germline): SGDLS, YYNGEE. Trimming removed 0 bases from V and 0 bases from J, with 16 bases in between. For the CDR3, the DNA is TGTGCCAGCAGCGTAGGAGGAGAGGCTCCAACCTCTGGAAACACCATATATTTT. Amino acid sequence: CASSVGGEAPTSGNTIYF.

This clonotype was observed many times. This chain links TRBV9 with TRBJ2-2, with 10 bases matching TRBD2. Germline V gene lookup returns CDR1 SGDLS and CDR2 YYNGEE. After removal of 0 bases from V and 5 bases from J, the junction contained 13 bases not matched to a gene. The CDR3 contains 19 residues. CDR3 coding DNA: TGTGCCAGCAGCGTAGTGGAAGGAAGCGGGGGGGCGGAAACCGGGGAGCTGTTTTTT. Encoded protein: CASSVVEGSGGAETGELFF.

V is TRBV9 and J is TRBJ2-3; TRBD2 agrees at 11 bases. Germline V gives CDR1 SGDLS, CDR2 YYNGEE. CDR3 length equals 16 residues. V lost 1 base to trimming and J lost 3 bases; unmatched junction nucleotides: 4. CDR3 protein: CASSVSASGGTDTQYF. The CDR3 DNA sequence: TGTGCCAGCAGCGTAAGCGCTAGCGGGGGGACAGATACGCAGTATTTT.